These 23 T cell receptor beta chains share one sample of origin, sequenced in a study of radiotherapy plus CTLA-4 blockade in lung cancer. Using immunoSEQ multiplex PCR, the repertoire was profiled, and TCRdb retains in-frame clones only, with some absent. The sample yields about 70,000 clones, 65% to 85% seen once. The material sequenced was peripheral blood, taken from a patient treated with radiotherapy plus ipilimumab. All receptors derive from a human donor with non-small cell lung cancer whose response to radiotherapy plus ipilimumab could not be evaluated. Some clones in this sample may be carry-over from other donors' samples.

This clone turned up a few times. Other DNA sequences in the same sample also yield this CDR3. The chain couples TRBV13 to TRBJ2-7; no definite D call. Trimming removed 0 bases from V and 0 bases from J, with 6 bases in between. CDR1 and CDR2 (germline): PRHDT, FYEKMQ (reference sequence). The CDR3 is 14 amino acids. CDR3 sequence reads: CASSLGRSSYEQYF. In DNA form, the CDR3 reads TGTGCCAGCAGCTTAGGTCGTAGCTCCTACGAGCAGTACTTC. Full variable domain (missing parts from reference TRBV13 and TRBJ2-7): AAGVIQSPRHLIKEKRETATLKCYPIPRHDTVYWYQQGPGQDPQFLISFYEKMQSDKGSIPDRFSAQQFSDYHSELNMSSLELGDSALYFCASSLGRSSYEQYFGPGTRLTVT.

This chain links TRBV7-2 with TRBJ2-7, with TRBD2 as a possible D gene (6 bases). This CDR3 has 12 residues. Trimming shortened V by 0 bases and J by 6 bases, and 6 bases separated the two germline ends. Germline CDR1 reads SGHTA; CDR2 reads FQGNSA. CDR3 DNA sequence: TGTGCCAGCAGCTTAGCGCGGGGCGAGCAGTACTTC. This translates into CASSLARGEQYF. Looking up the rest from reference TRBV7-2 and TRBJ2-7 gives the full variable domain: GAGVSQSPSNKVTEKGKDVELRCDPISGHTALYWYRQSLGQGLEFLIYFQGNSAPDKSGLPSDRFSAERTGGSVSTLTIQRTQQEDSAVYLCASSLARGEQYFGPGTRLTVT.

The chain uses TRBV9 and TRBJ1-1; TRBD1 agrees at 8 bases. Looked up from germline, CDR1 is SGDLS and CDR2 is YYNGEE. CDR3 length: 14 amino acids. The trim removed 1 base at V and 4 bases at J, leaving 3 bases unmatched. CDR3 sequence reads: CASSVQGAVTEAFF. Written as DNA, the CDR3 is TGTGCCAGCAGCGTACAGGGGGCAGTCACTGAAGCTTTCTTT.

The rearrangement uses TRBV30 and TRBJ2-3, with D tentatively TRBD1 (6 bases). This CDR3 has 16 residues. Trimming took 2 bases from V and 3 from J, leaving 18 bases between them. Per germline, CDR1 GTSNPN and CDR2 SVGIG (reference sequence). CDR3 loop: CAWSLLAGVVTDTQYF. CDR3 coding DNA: TGTGCCTGGAGTCTGTTGGCAGGGGTGGTGACAGATACGCAGTATTTT.

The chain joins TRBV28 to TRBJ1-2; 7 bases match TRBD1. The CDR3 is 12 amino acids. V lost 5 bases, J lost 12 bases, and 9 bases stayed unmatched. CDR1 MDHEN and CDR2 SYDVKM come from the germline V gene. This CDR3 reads CASSPDDRVDTF. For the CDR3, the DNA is TGTGCCAGCAGTCCTGATGACAGGGTGGACACCTTC.

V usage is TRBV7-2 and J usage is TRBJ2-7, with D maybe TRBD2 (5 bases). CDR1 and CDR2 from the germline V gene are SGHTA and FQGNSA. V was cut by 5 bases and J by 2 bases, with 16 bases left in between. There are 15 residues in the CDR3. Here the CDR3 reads CASSPQTIRAYEQYF. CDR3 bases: TGTGCCAGCAGCCCTCAGACTATACGAGCCTACGAGCAGTACTTC.

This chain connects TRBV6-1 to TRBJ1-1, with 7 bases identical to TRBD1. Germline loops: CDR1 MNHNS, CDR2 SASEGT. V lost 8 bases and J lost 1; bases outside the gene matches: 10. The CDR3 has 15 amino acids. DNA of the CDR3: TGTGCCAGCCGGGGCTCCCGGACAGGGAACACTGAAGCTTTCTTT. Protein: CASRGSRTGNTEAFF.

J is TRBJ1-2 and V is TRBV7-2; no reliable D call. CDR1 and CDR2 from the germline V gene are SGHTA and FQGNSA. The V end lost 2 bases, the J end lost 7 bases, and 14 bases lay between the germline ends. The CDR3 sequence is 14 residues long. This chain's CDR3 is CASSLRVEGSGYTF. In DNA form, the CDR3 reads TGTGCCAGCAGCTTACGGGTCGAAGGATCTGGCTACACCTTC.

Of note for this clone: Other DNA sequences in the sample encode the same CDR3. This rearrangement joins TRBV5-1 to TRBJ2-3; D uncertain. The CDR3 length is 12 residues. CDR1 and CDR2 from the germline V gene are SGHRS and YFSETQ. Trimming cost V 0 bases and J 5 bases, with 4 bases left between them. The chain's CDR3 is CASSLAGDTQYF. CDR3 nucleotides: TGCGCCAGCAGCTTGGCAGGAGATACGCAGTATTTT. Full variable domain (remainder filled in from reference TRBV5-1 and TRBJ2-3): KAGVTQTPRYLIKTRGQQVTLSCSPISGHRSVSWYQQTPGQGLQFLFEYFSETQRNKGNFPGRFSGRQFSNSRSEMNVSTLELGDSALYLCASSLAGDTQYFGPGTRLTVL.

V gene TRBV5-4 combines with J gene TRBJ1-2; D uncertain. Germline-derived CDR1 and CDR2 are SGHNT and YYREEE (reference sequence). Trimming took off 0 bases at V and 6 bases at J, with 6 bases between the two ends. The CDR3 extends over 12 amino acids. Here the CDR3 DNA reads TGTGCCAGCAGCTTGGCTGGAGATGGCTACACCTTC. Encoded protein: CASSLAGDGYTF.

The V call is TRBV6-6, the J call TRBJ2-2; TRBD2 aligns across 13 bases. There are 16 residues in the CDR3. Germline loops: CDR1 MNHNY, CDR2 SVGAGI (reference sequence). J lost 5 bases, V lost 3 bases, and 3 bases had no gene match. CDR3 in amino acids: CASSYTLAGGTGELFF. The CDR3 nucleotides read TGTGCCAGCAGTTATACACTAGCGGGGGGGACCGGGGAGCTGTTTTTT.

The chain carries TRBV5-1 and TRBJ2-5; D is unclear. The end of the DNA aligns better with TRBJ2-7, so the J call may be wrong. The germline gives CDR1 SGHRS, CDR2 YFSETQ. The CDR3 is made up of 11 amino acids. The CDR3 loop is CASSSSYEQYF. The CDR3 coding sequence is TGCGCCAGCAGCTCGTCCTACGAGCAGTACTTC.

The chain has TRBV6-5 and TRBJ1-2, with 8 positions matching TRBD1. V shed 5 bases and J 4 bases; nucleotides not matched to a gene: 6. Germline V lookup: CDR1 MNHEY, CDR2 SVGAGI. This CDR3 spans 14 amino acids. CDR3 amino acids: CASSPGRGPYGYTF. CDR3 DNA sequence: TGTGCCAGCAGTCCTGGCAGGGGGCCCTATGGCTACACCTTC.

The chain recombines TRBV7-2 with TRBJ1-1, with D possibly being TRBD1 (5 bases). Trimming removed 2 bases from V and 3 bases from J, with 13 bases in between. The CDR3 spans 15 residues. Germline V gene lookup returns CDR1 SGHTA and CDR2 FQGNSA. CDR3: CASSLWGGGDTEAFF. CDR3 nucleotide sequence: TGTGCCAGCAGCTTATGGGGTGGGGGGGACACTGAAGCTTTCTTT.

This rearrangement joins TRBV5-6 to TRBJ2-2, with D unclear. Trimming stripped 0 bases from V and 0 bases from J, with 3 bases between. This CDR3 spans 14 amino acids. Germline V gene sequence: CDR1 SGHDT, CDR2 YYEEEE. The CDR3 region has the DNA TGTGCCAGCAGCTTGGGGCCGAACACCGGGGAGCTGTTTTTT. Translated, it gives CASSLGPNTGELFF.

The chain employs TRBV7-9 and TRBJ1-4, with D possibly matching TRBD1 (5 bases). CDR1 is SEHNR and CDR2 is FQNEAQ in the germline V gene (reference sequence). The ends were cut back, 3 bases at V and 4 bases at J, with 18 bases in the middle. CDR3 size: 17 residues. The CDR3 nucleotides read TGTGCCAGCAGCTTCAACGGTTGGGGGGGACTTAATGAAAAACTGTTTTTT. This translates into CASSFNGWGGLNEKLFF.

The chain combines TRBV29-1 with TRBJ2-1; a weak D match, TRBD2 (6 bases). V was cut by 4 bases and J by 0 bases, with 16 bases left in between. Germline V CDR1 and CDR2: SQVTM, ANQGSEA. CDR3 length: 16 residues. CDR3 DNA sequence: TGCAGCGTTGGTCTAAGCGGGCTTAGCTCCTACAATGAGCAGTTCTTC. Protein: CSVGLSGLSSYNEQFF.

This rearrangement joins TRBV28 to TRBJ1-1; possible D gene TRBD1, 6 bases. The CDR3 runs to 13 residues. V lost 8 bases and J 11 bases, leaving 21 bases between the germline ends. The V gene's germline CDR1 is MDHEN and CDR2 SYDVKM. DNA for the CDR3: TGTGCCAGCCAATTGGGAAACAGGGTGAGGGCTTTCTTT. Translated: CASQLGNRVRAFF.

CDR3 nucleotides: TGCGCCAGCAGCTTGGTGGGGGGGTCCTACAATGAGCAGTTCTTC. Translating gives CASSLVGGSYNEQFF. This chain joins TRBV5-1 and TRBJ2-1; TRBD2 matches at 7 bases. Germline values: CDR1 SGHRS, CDR2 YFSETQ. The V segment lost 0 bases and the J segment 1 base; nucleotides outside the gene matches: 1. The CDR3 contains 15 residues.

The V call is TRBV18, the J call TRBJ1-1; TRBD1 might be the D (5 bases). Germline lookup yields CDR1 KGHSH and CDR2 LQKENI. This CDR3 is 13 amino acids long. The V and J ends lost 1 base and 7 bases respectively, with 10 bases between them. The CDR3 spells CASSPRGGGEAFF. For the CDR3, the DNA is TGTGCCAGCTCACCACGGGGGGGTGGTGAAGCTTTCTTT.

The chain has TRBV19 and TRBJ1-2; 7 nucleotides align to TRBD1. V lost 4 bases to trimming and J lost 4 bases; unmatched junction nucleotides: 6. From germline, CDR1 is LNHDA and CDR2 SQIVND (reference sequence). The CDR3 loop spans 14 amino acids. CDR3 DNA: TGTGCCAGTAGTAGTTCCGGGACAGCCTATGGCTACACCTTC. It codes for CASSSSGTAYGYTF.

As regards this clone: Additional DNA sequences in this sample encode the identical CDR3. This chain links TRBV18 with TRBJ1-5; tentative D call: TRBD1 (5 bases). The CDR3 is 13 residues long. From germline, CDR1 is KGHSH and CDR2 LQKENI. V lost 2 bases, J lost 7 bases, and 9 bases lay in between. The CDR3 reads CASSPGGRQPQHF. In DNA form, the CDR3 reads TGTGCCAGCTCACCAGGGGGGAGGCAGCCCCAGCATTTT.

The CDR3 spells CASSKGGQGQETQYF. The DNA of the CDR3 is TGTGCCAGCAGCAAAGGAGGACAGGGCCAAGAGACCCAGTACTTC. The chain combines TRBV21-1 with TRBJ2-5; the table's D call, TRBD1, was not checked against the DNA. TRBV21-1 is given as a pseudogene. The CDR3 is 15 residues long.